This T cell receptor beta chain was recovered during a study of blood T cell repertoires in COVID-19. Study-wide background: Sources were T cells, B-cell-depleted T cells, or PBMCs; the material itself was cDNA or gDNA.

In the authors' methods: Reference gene primer amplification gave estimated nucleated cell counts. TCRdb keeps only in-frame clones here, not all; method: immunoSEQ multiplex PCR. D and trimming were read from the DNA, whereas the V and J calls and clone size are those reported in that table. The table has over 300,000 clones, 90% seen once. The CDR3 is 17 residues long. Trimming took 5 bases from V and 0 from J; bases not matched to a gene: 10. Germline lookup yields CDR1 SGHTA and CDR2 FQGTGA. The V gene is TRBV7-3, the J gene TRBJ1-1; 9 bases fit TRBD1. The source material was peripheral blood. The receptor was derived from a man younger than 35 with active or convalescent COVID-19. The CDR3 is CASSAQGARGMNTEAFF. DNA for the CDR3: TGTGCCAGCAGCGCACAGGGGGCGCGAGGAATGAACACTGAAGCTTTCTTT.